These 32 T cell receptor beta chains were sequenced from one sample in a study of cytomegalovirus exposure and HLA in healthy donors. In the PCR, 60 Vbeta and 13 Jbeta primers were used. TCRdb's copy holds only in-frame clones and misses some; the assay was immunoSEQ multiplex PCR. Among about 180,000 clones listed, over 75% were seen once. The sequenced sample consisted of PBMCs. Source of these receptors: a man aged 40-50 years in good health and CMV-seropositive.

The rearrangement joins TRBV11-2 to TRBJ1-1, with TRBD1 matching 7 bases. V shed 3 bases, J shed 1 base, and the junction held 5 bases outside the gene matches. Per the germline V gene, CDR1 is SGHAT and CDR2 is FQNNGV. CDR3 length: 15 residues. CDR3 loop: CASSFHGQENTEAFF. The CDR3, as DNA: TGTGCCAGCAGCTTCCACGGACAGGAGAACACTGAAGCTTTCTTT.

The chain combines TRBV6-5 with TRBJ2-5; 9 positions match TRBD1. Germline V gene data show CDR1 as MNHEY and CDR2 as SVGAGI. J lost 1 base, V lost 4 bases, and 1 base had no gene match. This CDR3 comprises 14 residues. The CDR3 sequence is CASSSQGAQETQYF. The CDR3 nucleotides are TGTGCCAGCAGTTCACAGGGGGCCCAAGAGACCCAGTACTTC.

Only a few counts were recorded for this clone. J is TRBJ2-2 and V is TRBV10-3, with 9 bases matching TRBD2. The V gene end was trimmed by 0 bases and the J gene end by 2 bases; junction bases not matched to a gene: 10. This CDR3 has 19 residues. CDR1 is ENHRY, CDR2 SYGVKD, per germline. CDR3 sequence: CAISESGVSGSYNTGELFF. CDR3 in DNA: TGTGCCATCAGTGAGTCTGGGGTTAGCGGGAGCTATAACACCGGGGAGCTGTTTTTT.

Note on this clone: A read error may account for a junction end that differs from germline. V gene TRBV9 combines with J gene TRBJ2-6, with D maybe TRBD1 (5 bases). The germline gives CDR1 SGDLS, CDR2 YYNGEE. CDR3 length: 16 amino acids. This chain's CDR3 is CASSPTDLSGANGLTF. The CDR3 bases are TGTGCCAGCAGCCCCACGGACCTTTCTGGGGCCAACGGCCTGACTTTC.

This clone was counted a few times. The chain couples TRBV20-1 to TRBJ1-1, with 7 bases identical to TRBD1. Germline V gene lookup returns CDR1 DFQATT and CDR2 SNEGSKA (reference sequence). V lost 6 bases and J lost 11; bases outside the gene matches: 9. The CDR3 is 11 residues long. In DNA, the CDR3 is TGCAGTGCAACCCGACAGGGCACGGCTTTCTTT. It translates to CSATRQGTAFF.

The rearrangement links TRBV19 to TRBJ2-5, with 7 bases that match TRBD1. The germline gives CDR1 LNHDA, CDR2 SQIVND (reference sequence). The CDR3 is 15 amino acids. The ends lost 5 bases at V and 5 bases at J; junction bases unmatched: 11. The CDR3 nucleotides are TGTGCCAGTAGTTCGGAGACAGGGTCGGGGGAGACCCAGTACTTC. Protein product: CASSSETGSGETQYF.

The chain uses TRBV18 and TRBJ2-5, with TRBD1 identical over 8 bases. J was trimmed by 4 bases and V by 3 bases; bases with no gene match: 4. The length of the CDR3 is 14 residues. CDR1 is KGHSH and CDR2 is LQKENI in the germline V gene. The CDR3 protein is CASSPGQEAETQYF. The CDR3 nucleotides read TGTGCCAGCTCACCGGGACAGGAGGCAGAGACCCAGTACTTC. The entire variable domain, with the rest obtained from reference TRBV18 and TRBJ2-5, is as follows: NAGVMQNPRHLVRRRGQEARLRCSPMKGHSHVYWYRQLPEEGLKFMVYLQKENIIDESGMPKERFSAEFPKEGPSILRIQQVVRGDSAAYFCASSPGQEAETQYFGPGTRLLVL.

The chain recombines TRBV28 with TRBJ2-7; no clear D. The germline gives CDR1 MDHEN, CDR2 SYDVKM. Trimming removed 5 bases from V and 3 bases from J, with 5 bases in between. The CDR3 consists of 11 residues. The CDR3 DNA reads TGTGCCAGCAGTCTTAACTACGAGCAGTACTTC. Translation gives CASSLNYEQYF.

The chain links TRBV14 to TRBJ1-2; TRBD1 agrees at 8 bases. The CDR3 is 13 amino acids. Germline V gives CDR1 SGHDN, CDR2 FVKESK. V dropped 4 bases and J dropped 8; count of bases not matched to a gene: 6. CDR3 amino acids: CASSPDRGDGYTF. CDR3 nucleotides: TGTGCCAGCAGCCCCGACAGGGGCGACGGCTACACCTTC.

The J gene is TRBJ1-1, the V gene TRBV30; a possible D gene is TRBD1 (5 bases). Germline CDR1 and CDR2: GTSNPN and SVGIG (reference sequence). The CDR3 length is 13 residues. The germline V and J ends were trimmed by 4 bases and 2 bases, with 11 bases remaining between them. CDR3 protein: CAWTITGNTEAFF. DNA of the CDR3: TGTGCCTGGACTATTACAGGTAACACTGAAGCTTTCTTT. The complete variable domain, with remaining parts taken from reference TRBV30 and TRBJ1-1, reads SQTIHQWPATLVQPVGSPLSLECTVEGTSNPNLYWYRQAAGRGLQLLFYSVGIGQISSEVPQNLSASRPQDRQFILSSKKLLLSDSGFYLCAWTITGNTEAFFGQGTRLTVV.

This clone has a single count. The genes are TRBV7-2 and TRBJ2-7; 7 bases agree with TRBD2. The CDR3 consists of 14 residues. Germline V gene sequence: CDR1 SGHTA, CDR2 FQGNSA. J was trimmed by 4 bases and V by 0 bases; bases with no gene match: 3. The CDR3 sequence: CASSLAGLIYEQYF. The CDR3 DNA follows: TGTGCCAGCAGCTTAGCGGGACTAATTTACGAGCAGTACTTC.

Concerning this clone itself: Other nucleotide sequences in the sample specify the same CDR3. The chain recombines TRBV6-5 with TRBJ2-7, with TRBD1 identical over 7 bases. The junction had 6 bases not matched to a gene; V was cut back by 4 bases and J by 0 bases. Per germline, CDR1 MNHEY and CDR2 SVGAGI. The CDR3 totals 15 residues. The CDR3 DNA is TGTGCCAGCAGTTTACAGGGGCCTTCCTCCTACGAGCAGTACTTC. Translation gives CASSLQGPSSYEQYF.

This chain links TRBV7-8 with TRBJ2-1, with D perhaps TRBD2 (5 bases). This CDR3 is built from 15 residues. Deletions cut 0 bases from V and 1 base from J, with 7 bases between. Germline V gene lookup returns CDR1 SGHVS and CDR2 FQNEAQ. The CDR3 coding sequence is TGTGCCAGCAGCTTAGCTACTAGATCCTACAATGAGCAGTTCTTC. Protein sequence: CASSLATRSYNEQFF.

This clone was seen only once. The chain combines TRBV10-3 with TRBJ2-6; 7 bases align to TRBD2. Germline trimming cut 11 bases from V and 4 bases from J; bases unmatched to any gene: 5. The CDR3 length is 13 residues. The germline V gene has CDR1 ENHRY and CDR2 SYGVKD. CDR3 DNA sequence: TGTGCCGGGGGGAGGGAGGGGGCCAACGTCCTGACTTTC. This codes for CAGGREGANVLTF.

This chain joins TRBV7-9 and TRBJ2-2; TRBD1 matches 7 bases. This CDR3 region has 16 residues. Germline trimming cut 5 bases from V and 5 bases from J; bases unmatched to any gene: 11. CDR1 is SEHNR, CDR2 FQNEAQ, per germline (reference sequence). CDR3 in DNA: TGTGCCAGCAGCCACCCCCTGGCAGGGGGAACCGGGGAGCTGTTTTTT. As protein: CASSHPLAGGTGELFF.

The sample holds a few counts of this clone. The V call is TRBV28, the J call TRBJ2-7; TRBD2 matches at 12 bases. Germline CDR1 MDHEN, CDR2 SYDVKM. The junction had 7 bases not matched to a gene; V was cut back by 6 bases and J by 4 bases. The CDR3 is 15 residues long. CDR3 loop: CASSPSGRAGYEQYF. The DNA for the CDR3 is TGTGCCAGCAGCCCTAGCGGGAGGGCTGGTTACGAGCAGTACTTC.

This clone was observed a few times. The rearrangement links TRBV30 to TRBJ2-4, with TRBD1 as a possible D gene (6 bases). The V gene lost 8 bases and the J gene lost 1 base, with 15 bases spanning the gap. Germline-derived CDR1 and CDR2 are GTSNPN and SVGIG (reference sequence). The CDR3 sequence is 14 residues long. The CDR3 DNA sequence: TGTGCCGCCCGCTACAGGGCGGCCAAAAACATTCAGTACTTC. Its protein is CAARYRAAKNIQYF.

This clone was detected a few times. The J gene is TRBJ2-1, the V gene TRBV11-2; TRBD2 matches 7 bases. In germline, CDR1 is SGHAT, CDR2 FQNNGV. The trim removed 5 bases at V and 9 bases at J, leaving 10 bases unmatched. This CDR3 has 14 amino acids. The CDR3 region has the DNA TGTGCCAGCAGCGCCACCACGGGCGGGAGTGAGCAGTTCTTC. Its translation: CASSATTGGSEQFF.

The chain combines TRBV5-1 with TRBJ1-1; the D is unclear. The ends were cut back, 5 bases at V and 5 bases at J, with 16 bases in the middle. Germline values: CDR1 SGHRS, CDR2 YFSETQ. This CDR3 region has 14 residues. The CDR3 protein is CASRAVKGGTEAFF. CDR3 nucleotides: TGCGCCAGCAGAGCGGTTAAGGGAGGTACTGAAGCTTTCTTT.

The J gene is TRBJ2-3, the V gene TRBV18; the match to TRBD2 covers 12 bases. Germline V gene sequence: CDR1 KGHSH, CDR2 LQKENI. The CDR3 is made up of 21 amino acids. V lost 1 base and J lost 0; bases outside the gene matches: 14. CDR3 nucleotide sequence: TGTGCCAGCTCACCACTTTTGGTTCGGACTAGCGGGACCCTGAGCACAGATACGCAGTATTTT. Its translation is CASSPLLVRTSGTLSTDTQYF.

The chain has TRBV2 and TRBJ2-7; TRBD1 aligns across 9 bases. Losses at the gene ends were 8 bases for V and 0 bases for J; bases not matched to a gene: 17. The CDR3 is 18 residues long. Germline CDR1 is SNHLY and CDR2 is FYNNEI. The CDR3 coding sequence is TGTGCCAGCGACGCGGTGGACAGGGGTAGCGGGTCCTCCTACGAGCAGTACTTC. It codes for CASDAVDRGSGSSYEQYF.

The chain combines TRBV6-6 with TRBJ2-2, with a tentative D call TRBD2 (6 bases). V gave up 4 bases and J gave up 3 bases, with 9 bases separating them. CDR1 and CDR2 from the germline V gene are MNHNY and SVGAGI (reference sequence). CDR3 length: 14 residues. CDR3 sequence: CASSSGLYTGELFF. The CDR3 DNA reads TGTGCCAGCAGTTCGGGACTTTACACCGGGGAGCTGTTTTTT.

This clone appeared a single time. The chain carries TRBV6-5 and TRBJ2-1; TRBD1 is a possible D gene (5 bases). This CDR3 is 11 amino acids long. Germline CDR1 is MNHEY and CDR2 is SVGAGI. Trimming took off 9 bases at V and 3 bases at J, with 6 bases between the two ends. The DNA of the CDR3 is TGTGCCAGTACAGGCTACAATGAGCAGTTCTTC. This codes for CASTGYNEQFF.

The genes are TRBV5-5 and TRBJ2-3; 11 positions match TRBD2. Losses at the gene ends were 4 bases for V and 6 bases for J; bases not matched to a gene: 13. The germline V gene has CDR1 SGHKS and CDR2 YYEKEE (reference sequence). The CDR3 covers 17 residues. CDR3 in DNA: TGTGCCAGCAGCCTGGCCTCCCTAGCGGGAGGCTGGGATACGCAGTATTTT. Residues: CASSLASLAGGWDTQYF.

The chain uses TRBV6-6 and TRBJ2-7, with 8 bases matching TRBD1. Germline V CDR1 and CDR2: MNHNY, SVGAGI (reference sequence). The V and J ends lost 8 bases and 3 bases, in that order; junction bases with no gene match: 9. The CDR3 extends over 14 amino acids. CDR3 protein: CASRERDRSYEQYF. The CDR3 nucleotides read TGTGCCAGCCGGGAACGGGACAGGAGCTACGAGCAGTACTTC.

In its sample, this clone was seen a few times. This rearrangement joins TRBV28 to TRBJ1-2; D perhaps matches TRBD1 (6 bases). Trimming pared 3 bases from V and 1 base from J, leaving 15 bases between. The CDR3 totals 16 residues. The germline CDR1 and CDR2 sequences are MDHEN and SYDVKM. The CDR3 is CASSFYQGTSNYGYTF. The CDR3 DNA reads as TGTGCCAGCAGTTTTTATCAGGGGACGAGTAACTATGGCTACACCTTC.

On this clone itself: A read error may account for a junction end that differs from germline. The chain recombines TRBV6-1 with TRBJ1-5, with a tentative D call TRBD1 (6 bases). This CDR3 is built from 16 residues. Germline V gene data show CDR1 as MNHNS and CDR2 as SASEGT. The DNA of the CDR3 is TGTGCCAGCAGCGAAGGCAGGGGTTCAAGCAATCAGCCCCAGCATTTT. Amino acid sequence: CASSEGRGSSNQPQHF.

Details on this clone: A junction end diverges from the germline sequence, so it may reflect a read error. The chain combines TRBV5-1 with TRBJ2-6, with TRBD1 as a possible D gene (6 bases). The germline V gene has CDR1 SGHRS and CDR2 YFSETQ. CDR3 length: 15 amino acids. Here the CDR3 DNA reads TGCGCCAGCAGATACAGGGTTCCTGGGGCCAACGGCCTGACTTTC. Translating gives CASRYRVPGANGLTF. The full variable domain, its missing parts supplied by reference TRBV5-1 and TRBJ2-6, is KAGVTQTPRYLIKTRGQQVTLSCSPISGHRSVSWYQQTPGQGLQFLFEYFSETQRNKGNFPGRFSGRQFSNSRSEMNVSTLELGDSALYLCASRYRVPGANGLTFGAGSRLTVL.

The genes are TRBV5-1 and TRBJ1-1; no reliable D call. Germline CDR1 reads SGHRS; CDR2 reads YFSETQ. The CDR3 runs 13 residues. V gave up 5 bases and J gave up 1 base, with 9 bases separating them. The DNA for the CDR3 is TGCGCCAGCAGAAAGTCGGGGAACACTGAAGCTTTCTTT. Translation gives CASRKSGNTEAFF.

CDR3 DNA sequence: TGTGCCTGGAGTGTAGGGGTTGCCGGGGAGCTGTTTTTT. Translation: CAWSVGVAGELFF. The genes are TRBV30 and TRBJ2-2; D possibly corresponds to TRBD1 (5 bases). Trimming cost V 0 bases and J 6 bases, with 8 bases left between them. This CDR3 spans 13 amino acids. Germline V gives CDR1 GTSNPN, CDR2 SVGIG (reference sequence). Full variable domain (outside the CDR3, taken from reference TRBV30 and TRBJ2-2): SQTIHQWPATLVQPVGSPLSLECTVEGTSNPNLYWYRQAAGRGLQLLFYSVGIGQISSEVPQNLSASRPQDRQFILSSKKLLLSDSGFYLCAWSVGVAGELFFGEGSRLTVL.

J is TRBJ1-1 and V is TRBV7-9; TRBD1 matches 10 bases. J lost 4 bases, V lost 5 bases, and 4 bases had no gene match. Germline V gene data show CDR1 as SEHNR and CDR2 as FQNEAQ (reference sequence). The CDR3 is 14 amino acids. The CDR3 bases are TGTGCCAGCAGCCCCAGGACAGGGGGCACTGAAGCTTTCTTT. Residues: CASSPRTGGTEAFF. The variable domain in full, completed from reference TRBV7-9 and TRBJ1-1, reads DTGVSQNPRHKITKRGQNVTFRCDPISEHNRLYWYRQTLGQGPEFLTYFQNEAQLEKSRLLSDRFSAERPKGSFSTLEIQRTEQGDSAMYLCASSPRTGGTEAFFGQGTRLTVV.

The rearrangement joins TRBV19 to TRBJ1-4; no definite D call. Deletions cut 6 bases from V and 0 bases from J, with 11 bases between. Germline loops: CDR1 LNHDA, CDR2 SQIVND (reference sequence). The CDR3 is 15 amino acids. DNA for the CDR3: TGTGCCAGTAGGAACACAGATACAACTAATGAAAAACTGTTTTTT. It codes for CASRNTDTTNEKLFF.